The clone carrying this T cell receptor (beta chain) was seen ten or more times. Regarding time point: pre-sensitization, week 0. Documented treatment: therapeutic diphenylcyclopropenone sensitization with weekly scalp DPC. This entry is derived from a study of human T cells and chemical hapten exposure. Study-level information: Sensitization was performed using 2% DPC on a roughly 2 cm by roughly 2 cm upper inner arm skin site. Recorded diagnoses among the mostly female patients were alopecia areata, totalis or universalis.

TCRdb used MiXCR to reprocess the RACE reads, holding one entry per CDR3 protein. This sample carries about 290,000 distinct CDR3 sequences, 7.7% of them seen once, and the ten largest clones take more than 1%. The CDR3 consists of 12 residues. V shed 5 bases and J 12 bases; nucleotides not matched to a gene: 5. The germline gives CDR1 SGHAT, CDR2 FQDESV (reference sequence). The TCR originated in a man aged 18 to 29 with alopecia areata. Some clones in this sample may be carry-over from other donors' samples. The specimen was whole blood, collected in connection with sensitization to the hapten diphenylcyclopropenone (DPC). The chain recombines TRBV11-1 with TRBJ2-7, with 12 bases lining up with TRBD2. CDR3 in amino acids: CASSKTSGGPYF. DNA of the CDR3: TGTGCCAGCAGCAAGACTAGCGGGGGCCCGTACTTC.